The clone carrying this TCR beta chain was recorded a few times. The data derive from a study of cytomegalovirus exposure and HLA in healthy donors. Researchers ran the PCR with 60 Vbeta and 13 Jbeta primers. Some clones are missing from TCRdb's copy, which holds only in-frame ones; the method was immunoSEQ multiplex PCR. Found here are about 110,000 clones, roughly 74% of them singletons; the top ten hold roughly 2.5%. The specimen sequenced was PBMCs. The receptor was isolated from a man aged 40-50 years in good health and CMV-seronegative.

The CDR3 DNA is TGTGCCAGCAGCGTAACACAGGGTTCTGGGGCCAACGTCCTGACTTTC. Translated: CASSVTQGSGANVLTF. This chain joins TRBV9 and TRBJ2-6, with TRBD1 as a possible D gene (6 bases). Trimming took off 1 base at V and 1 base at J, with 9 bases between the two ends. Germline CDR1 and CDR2: SGDLS and YYNGEE. The CDR3 runs to 16 residues.